Below, one T cell receptor (beta chain) is given with its context. Which antigen it targets is not known. Base quality data are lacking; no much larger clone is found one base away. This entry belongs to a study of blood T cell repertoires in COVID-19 (dated by TCRdb to 2020 to 2021). Concerning the study at large: Samples from collaborators originated in the United States, Italy and Spain and spanned both the acute and convalescent phases of COVID-19. Nearly every sample came with metadata listing a de-identified subject ID, COVID-19 status, age in years and sex. The material from the prospective study consisted of cDNA or gDNA derived from T cells, B-cell-depleted T cells, or PBMCs. The repertoires were released in a freely available public database meant as a resource for research on the immune response to SARS-CoV-2. Deeply sampled blood TCRbeta repertoires from subjects exposed to, actively infected with, or recovered from COVID-19 were included in the dataset. The samples were drawn from two sources: the first 160 participants of the ongoing ImmuneRACE study, and 1,254 subjects contributed by 6 global collaborators. HLA class I and class II types, where available, came from metadata supplied by the sample provider rather than from assay-based typing. The investigation overall reported the following: The amount of clinical and demographic metadata varied by source and participant and was provided uncurated.

TCRbeta CDR3 regions were amplified from genomic DNA by means of the immunoSEQ Assay, a bias-controlled multiplex PCR. Turning to the authors' computational methods: The number of nucleated cells in each sample was estimated by amplification of reference gene primers within the assay. To quantify the absolute abundance of each unique TCRbeta CDR3 rearrangement, sequence reads were collapsed and filtered. For each sample, productive Simpson clonality was calculated as the square root of Simpson's diversity index across productive rearrangements. This immuneACCESS table, as held by TCRdb, lists in-frame sequences with V and J called but not all clones. Of the missing ones, under half trace to an unresolved V gene in checked studies; the others have no known cause. V and J calls and clone size are those listed in that table; D and trimming were worked out from the DNA. A total of 150,000 to 250,000 clones appear in this sample, more than 75% of them only once. Under 7% of the sample is in the top ten clones.

One collaborating source in Seattle enrolled patients while the patients were actively infected and followed the patients over time throughout the course of disease. The collaborating institutions used their own protocols to collect whole blood in K2EDTA tubes. Collaborator samples were shipped for TCRbeta analysis as frozen whole blood, isolated PBMCs, or DNA extracted from either sample type. Cut back by 5 bases and 10 bases, the V and J ends lie 12 bases apart. According to the germline V gene (reference sequence), CDR1 reads LNHDA and CDR2 reads SQIVND. The CDR3 has 12 amino acids, counting the end cysteine and phenylalanine. The DNA shown is the 36-base CDR3, in frame from base 1.

The receptor's source is a woman aged 40-49 years with COVID-19, enrolled during active disease. The sample comprised peripheral blood. The chain is assembled from TRBV19 and TRBJ2-1; a tentative D call is TRBD2 (6 bases match). The bases read TGTGCCAGTAGTCTCGGGACTCCAGAGCAGTTCTTC. It translates as CASSLGTPEQFF.